The 8 T cell receptor beta chains listed next were all sequenced from one sample in a study of blood T cell repertoires in COVID-19. The repertoire was sequenced with immunoSEQ multiplex PCR; TCRdb's copy has only in-frame clones and lacks some. Found here are roughly 140,000 clones, around 88% of them singletons; the top ten hold about 28%. Specimen: peripheral blood. The receptors come from a human donor in a cohort sampled during active COVID-19.

The chain carries TRBV7-9 and TRBJ1-2, with D perhaps matching TRBD1 (5 bases). The germline gives CDR1 SEHNR, CDR2 FQNEAQ (reference sequence). V lost 1 base and J 3 bases, leaving 9 bases between the germline ends. The length of the CDR3 is 14 residues. CDR3 nucleotide sequence: TGTGCCAGCAGCTTAGATGGGGCTGACTATGGCTACACCTTC. This translates into CASSLDGADYGYTF.

CDR3 sequence reads: CAISEPGQGADTQYF. The CDR3 DNA reads as TGTGCCATCAGTGAGCCGGGACAGGGGGCAGATACGCAGTATTTT. The genes are TRBV10-3 and TRBJ2-3; 11 positions match TRBD1. Unmatched junction bases numbered 2, after V lost 2 bases and J lost 4 bases. This CDR3 comprises 15 residues. Germline assignment: CDR1 ENHRY and CDR2 SYGVKD.

The rearrangement uses TRBV12-3 or TRBV12-4 and TRBJ1-2; possibly TRBD1 for D (5 bases). V gave up 6 bases and J gave up 3 bases, with 11 bases separating them. The CDR3 runs to 13 residues. The CDR3 region is CASSLTGDYGYTF. CDR3 sequence (DNA): TGTGCCAGCAGCCTTACAGGTGACTATGGCTACACCTTC.

The chain carries TRBV24-1 and TRBJ2-2; 10 bases match TRBD1. Trimming cost V 7 bases and J 7 bases; bases outside gene matches: 5. The V gene's germline CDR1 is KGHDR and CDR2 SFDVKD. The CDR3 runs to 14 residues. The CDR3 DNA follows: TGTGCCACCAGCTCGACAGGGGGCGTCGGGGAGCTGTTTTTT. Translated: CATSSTGGVGELFF.

This chain links TRBV10-3 with TRBJ2-1; 7 nucleotides line up with TRBD1. CDR1 ENHRY and CDR2 SYGVKD come from the germline V gene. Trimming cost V 6 bases and J 1 base; bases outside gene matches: 0. The length of the CDR3 is 13 residues. For the CDR3, the DNA is TGTGCCATCAGGGACAGGTCCTACAATGAGCAGTTCTTC. Encoded protein: CAIRDRSYNEQFF.

The rearrangement links TRBV2 to TRBJ1-5, with a tentative D call TRBD1 (5 bases). V was clipped by 8 bases and J by 7 bases, with 18 bases between them. The CDR3 sequence is 14 residues long. Germline V lookup: CDR1 SNHLY, CDR2 FYNNEI. The CDR3 DNA is TGTGCCAGCGGGCCAGGGTTAATTGCACAGCCCCAGCATTTT. This translates into CASGPGLIAQPQHF.

This sequence joins TRBV11-2 and TRBJ1-2; 7 positions agree with TRBD1. Germline V gene sequence: CDR1 SGHAT, CDR2 FQNNGV. The length of the CDR3 is 13 residues. V was pared by 3 bases and J by 4 bases, with 2 bases of the junction left unmatched. DNA of the CDR3: TGTGCCAGCAGCTTCGCAGGGGGCTATGGCTACACCTTC. This codes for CASSFAGGYGYTF.

The rearrangement uses TRBV6-5 and TRBJ1-2; possible D gene TRBD1, 6 bases. Germline CDR1 is MNHEY and CDR2 is SVGAGI. The V and J ends lost 8 bases and 2 bases respectively, with 18 bases between them. This CDR3 spans 15 amino acids. Here the CDR3 reads CASATGGAGNYGYTF. The CDR3 bases are TGTGCCAGCGCAACGGGGGGGGCCGGGAACTATGGCTACACCTTC.